One T cell receptor (beta chain) is described in this entry. Method: immunoSEQ multiplex PCR; TCRdb's copy keeps in-frame clones and lacks some. The data hold over 250,000 clones, with around 88% observed a single time. The entry originates in a study of blood T cell repertoires in COVID-19. Across the whole study: Samples came from the United States, Italy and Spain, spanning acute and convalescent COVID-19.

Per the germline V gene, CDR1 is LGHDT and CDR2 is YNNKEL (reference sequence). The CDR3 runs 17 residues. The ends were cut back, 0 bases at V and 0 bases at J, with 12 bases in the middle. Patients at the Seattle site were enrolled during active infection and followed longitudinally. Sequenced: peripheral blood. This TCR was sampled from a woman in her 70s with COVID-19, enrolled during active disease. The rearrangement links TRBV3-1 (or the pseudogene TRBV3-2) to TRBJ2-1; maybe TRBD2 (6 bases). The CDR3 sequence is CASSQDGGLGSYNEQFF. CDR3 DNA: TGTGCCAGCAGCCAAGATGGAGGGCTCGGCTCCTACAATGAGCAGTTCTTC.